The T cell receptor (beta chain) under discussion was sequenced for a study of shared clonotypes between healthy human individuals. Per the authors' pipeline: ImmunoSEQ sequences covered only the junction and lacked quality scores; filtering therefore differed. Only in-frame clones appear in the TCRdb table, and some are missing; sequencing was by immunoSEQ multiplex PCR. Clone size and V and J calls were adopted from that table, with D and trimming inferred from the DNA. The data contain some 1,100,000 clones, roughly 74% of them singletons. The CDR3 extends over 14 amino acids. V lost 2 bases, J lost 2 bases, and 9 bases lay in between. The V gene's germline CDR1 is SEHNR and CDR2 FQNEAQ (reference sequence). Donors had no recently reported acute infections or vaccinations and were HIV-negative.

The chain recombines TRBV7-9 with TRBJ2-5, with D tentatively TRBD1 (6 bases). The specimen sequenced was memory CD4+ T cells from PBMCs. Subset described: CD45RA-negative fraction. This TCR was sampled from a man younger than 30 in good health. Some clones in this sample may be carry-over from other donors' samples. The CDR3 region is CASSLFTGQETQYF. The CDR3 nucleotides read TGTGCCAGCAGCTTATTTACAGGGCAAGAGACCCAGTACTTC. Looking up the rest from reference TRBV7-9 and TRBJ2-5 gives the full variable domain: DTGVSQNPRHKITKRGQNVTFRCDPISEHNRLYWYRQTLGQGPEFLTYFQNEAQLEKSRLLSDRFSAERPKGSFSTLEIQRTEQGDSAMYLCASSLFTGQETQYFGPGTRLLVL.